The 20 T cell receptor beta chains in this list originate from one sample, sequenced in a study of blood T cells in healthy people across ages (dated by TCRdb to 2013 to 2016). The library came from 5' RACE. The sequencer listed for this sample is Illumina HiSeq 2500. A second PCR of roughly 6 to 11 cycles was run with a J-beta primer mix and a sample-barcoded 5' primer. Through fastp at Q25 and MiXCR, TCRdb rebuilt clones from the public reads, retaining in-frame beta chains. Here each entry gathers all rows of one CDR3 protein and keeps the most common genes and DNA. The sample profile shows about 810,000 distinct CDR3 sequences; approximately 35% of them were found once. The top ten clonotypes cover roughly 13% of the sample. Sequenced: blood. Receptor source: a man between 18 and 29 years old in good health.

The rearrangement joins TRBV2 to TRBJ2-3; 8 nucleotides line up with TRBD2. Germline V lookup: CDR1 SNHLY, CDR2 FYNNEI. This CDR3 region has 14 residues. With 7 bases clipped from V and 2 bases from J, the junction kept 5 bases outside the gene matches. CDR3: CASNTGGNTDTQYF. CDR3 nucleotide sequence: TGTGCCAGCAATACGGGGGGGAACACAGATACGCAGTATTTT.

This clonotype has just a few counts. This rearrangement joins TRBV4-3 to TRBJ2-2, with 7 bases fitting TRBD1. Per the germline V gene, CDR1 is LGHNA and CDR2 is YSLEER. The CDR3 is made up of 16 amino acids. V was clipped by 4 bases and J by 3 bases; unmatched bases: 8. As DNA, the CDR3 is TGCGCCAGCAGCCTCCTGACAGGGACGGACACCGGGGAGCTGTTTTTT. This translates into CASSLLTGTDTGELFF.

This clonotype was observed at least ten times. The CDR3 nucleotides read TGTGCCAGCAGTTTAAGCACCTCCTACGAGCAGTACTTC. Protein: CASSLSTSYEQYF. J is TRBJ2-7 and V is TRBV12-3 or TRBV12-4; D is undetermined. The CDR3 consists of 13 residues. V was cut by 2 bases and J by 0 bases, with 5 bases left in between.

The chain is built from TRBV6-2 or TRBV6-3 and TRBJ2-3, with D possibly TRBD2 on 5 matching bases. This CDR3 region has 16 residues. V gave up 4 bases and J gave up 4 bases, with 18 bases separating them. Germline V lookup: CDR1 MNHEY, CDR2 SVGEGT. The CDR3 loop is CASSSRPGLRSDTQYF. CDR3 coding DNA: TGTGCCAGCAGTTCCCGCCCCGGACTGCGTTCAGATACGCAGTATTTT.

The V call is TRBV15, the J call TRBJ2-1; D may be TRBD2 (6 bases). The J call is in doubt because the DNA end fits TRBJ2-7 better. Germline V gene sequence: CDR1 LNHNV, CDR2 YYDKDF (reference sequence). This CDR3 is built from 14 residues. CDR3 loop: CATSRDPSAYEQYF. For the CDR3, the DNA is TGTGCCACCAGCAGAGATCCTAGCGCGTACGAGCAGTACTTC.

Only a few counts were recorded for this clonotype. The V call is TRBV9, the J call TRBJ2-3, with 8 positions matching TRBD2. This CDR3 has 15 residues. Germline V gene data show CDR1 as SGDLS and CDR2 as YYNGEE. V was clipped by 4 bases and J by 2 bases; unmatched bases: 6. The CDR3 here is CASSPIAGTTDTQYF. The CDR3 nucleotides are TGTGCCAGCAGCCCCATAGCGGGGACCACAGATACGCAGTATTTT.

On this clonotype itself: This may come from a read error, since a much larger clone is one base off. V usage is TRBV4-3 and J usage is TRBJ2-1; 8 nucleotides line up with TRBD1. V dropped 3 bases and J dropped 6; count of bases not matched to a gene: 7. Germline V gives CDR1 LGHNA, CDR2 YSLEER. This CDR3 region has 15 residues. The CDR3 DNA follows: TGCGCCAGCAGCCAGACGGACAGGGAACGCAATGAGCAGTTCTTC. It encodes CASSQTDRERNEQFF.

A few counts support this clonotype. The chain joins TRBV6-6 to TRBJ1-2; the D is unclear. Trimming stripped 5 bases from V and 10 bases from J, with 14 bases between. From germline, CDR1 is MNHNY and CDR2 SVGAGI (reference sequence). The CDR3 length is 12 residues. The DNA for the CDR3 is TGTGCCAGCAGTCAGAAACCTTGGGACTACACCTTC. It translates to CASSQKPWDYTF.

The sample holds many counts of this clonotype. This chain connects TRBV12-3 or TRBV12-4 to TRBJ2-1; D is unclear. The CDR3 has 13 amino acids. V was pared by 7 bases and J by 7 bases, with 14 bases between. The chain's CDR3 is CASTPGVWNEQFF. CDR3 nucleotide sequence: TGTGCCAGCACCCCTGGGGTATGGAATGAGCAGTTCTTC.

The V and J genes are TRBV4-1 and TRBJ2-5; D uncertain. This CDR3 comprises 13 residues. Germline V gene lookup returns CDR1 MGHRA and CDR2 YSYEKL. V lost 1 base, J lost 3 bases, and 6 bases lay in between. As DNA, the CDR3 is TGCGCCAGCAGCCAAGGCGTTAAAGAGACCCAGTACTTC. Translated: CASSQGVKETQYF.

This clonotype was counted only a few times. The V gene is TRBV7-6, the J gene TRBJ2-5; perhaps TRBD1 as D (6 bases). Germline CDR1 and CDR2: SGHVS and FNYEAQ. The CDR3 runs to 16 residues. V lost 3 bases and J lost 2, with 16 bases in between. The CDR3 here is CASSFLRGRRQETQYF. CDR3 sequence (DNA): TGTGCCAGCAGCTTCCTCAGGGGACGACGACAAGAGACCCAGTACTTC.

This clonotype was observed many times. CDR3 coding DNA: TGTGCCAGCAGCTCACCTGGACAGGGGAACACTGAAGCTTTCTTT. Protein: CASSSPGQGNTEAFF. The chain combines TRBV13 with TRBJ1-1; TRBD1 matches at 8 bases. CDR1 PRHDT and CDR2 FYEKMQ come from the germline V gene (reference sequence). J gave up 1 base and V 4 bases, and 5 bases lay outside the gene matches. The CDR3 consists of 15 residues.

In its sample, this clonotype was seen once. The V call is TRBV12-3 or TRBV12-4, the J call TRBJ1-2; D is perhaps TRBD1 (5 bases). Trimming removed 5 bases at V and 3 bases at J, with 13 bases between. CDR3 length: 14 amino acids. As DNA, the CDR3 is TGTGCCAGCAGTGTCTCACAGGCCTACTATGGCTACACCTTC. This translates into CASSVSQAYYGYTF.

As to this clonotype: A much larger clone lies one base from this, so it may be a read error. The rearrangement links TRBV20-1 to TRBJ2-1, with TRBD1 matching 7 bases. Looked up from germline, CDR1 is DFQATT and CDR2 is SNEGSKA (reference sequence). With V trimmed by 4 bases and J by 11 bases, 11 bases remained unmatched. This CDR3 has 13 amino acids. The CDR3 nucleotides are TGCAGTGCTACCGACAGGGAGCCACTTCAGCAGTTCTTC. Translation: CSATDREPLQQFF.

This clonotype was counted ten times or more. In DNA, the CDR3 is TGTGCCAGCACTAAACCGGGGGAACAGACCCAGTACTTC. This translates into CASTKPGEQTQYF. V usage is TRBV7-9 and J usage is TRBJ2-5; a weak D match, TRBD2 (6 bases). Germline CDR1 and CDR2: SEHNR and FQNEAQ (reference sequence). Trimming removed 7 bases from V and 6 bases from J, with 15 bases in between. This CDR3 has 13 amino acids.

This clonotype was picked up a small number of times. The chain uses TRBV20-1 and TRBJ2-5; 10 bases align to TRBD1. The CDR3 totals 14 residues. With 6 bases clipped from V and 5 bases from J, the junction kept 9 bases outside the gene matches. Germline loops: CDR1 DFQATT, CDR2 SNEGSKA (reference sequence). CDR3 in DNA: TGCAGTGCGGGACGGGACAGGGGTAATGAGACCCAGTACTTC. Encoded protein: CSAGRDRGNETQYF.

The table lists this clonotype with a few counts. The chain uses TRBV7-2 and TRBJ2-3; D assignment may be TRBD1 or TRBD2 (6 bases each). V was trimmed by 5 bases and J by 4 bases, leaving 19 bases between them. Germline-derived CDR1 and CDR2 are SGHTA and FQGNSA. The CDR3 sequence is 16 residues long. The CDR3 DNA reads as TGTGCCAGCAGCCCAAGGGGGGCAGGGAACGCAGATACGCAGTATTTT. Amino acid sequence: CASSPRGAGNADTQYF.

The V call is TRBV14, the J call TRBJ2-1; D could derive from TRBD1 or TRBD2 (6 bases each). This CDR3 has 16 residues. CDR1 and CDR2 from the germline V gene are SGHDN and FVKESK. Between the trimmed V and J ends, which lost 4 bases and 2 bases, there was a span of 15 bases. Here the CDR3 reads CASSLLGGQTYNEQFF. In DNA, the CDR3 is TGTGCCAGCAGCCTTCTGGGGGGACAAACCTACAATGAGCAGTTCTTC.

This clonotype appeared a single time. The V call is TRBV6-2 or TRBV6-3, the J call TRBJ2-1; 8 bases fit TRBD2. The J call may be in error: the DNA end matches TRBJ2-7 better. CDR3 length: 15 amino acids. The germline V gene has CDR1 MNHEY and CDR2 SVGEGT. The DNA of the CDR3 is TGTGCCAGCACCCCTGGGACTAGTGCGCTGAATGAGCAGTACTTC. Protein sequence: CASTPGTSALNEQYF.

This clonotype was observed a few times. The chain combines TRBV19 with TRBJ2-5; TRBD1 matches 7 bases. This CDR3 contains 12 residues. CDR1 and CDR2 (germline): LNHDA, SQIVND (reference sequence). The V segment lost 8 bases and the J segment 2 bases; nucleotides outside the gene matches: 2. This CDR3 is CASGTVQETQYF. CDR3 DNA: TGTGCCAGTGGGACAGTTCAAGAGACCCAGTACTTC.